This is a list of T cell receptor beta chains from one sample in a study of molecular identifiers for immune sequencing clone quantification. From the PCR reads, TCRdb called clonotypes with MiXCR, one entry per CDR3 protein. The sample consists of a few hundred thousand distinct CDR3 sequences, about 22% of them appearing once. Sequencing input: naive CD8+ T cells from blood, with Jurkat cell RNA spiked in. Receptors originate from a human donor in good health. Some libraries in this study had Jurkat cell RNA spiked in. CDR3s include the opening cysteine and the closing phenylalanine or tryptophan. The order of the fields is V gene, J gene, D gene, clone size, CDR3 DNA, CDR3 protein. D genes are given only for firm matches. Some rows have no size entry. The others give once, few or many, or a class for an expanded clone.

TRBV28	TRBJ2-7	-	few	TGTGCCAGCAGTTTACCCAGGGGAAGGGGCTACGAGCAGTACTTC	CASSLPRGRGYEQYF
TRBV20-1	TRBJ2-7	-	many	TGCAGTGCTAGAGCAGGGTACTCCTCCTACGAGCAGTACTTC	CSARAGYSSYEQYF
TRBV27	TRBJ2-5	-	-	TGTGCCAGCAGTTTAATTGGGACCCAAGAGACCCAGTACTTC	CASSLIGTQETQYF
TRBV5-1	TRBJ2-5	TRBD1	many	TGCGCCAGCAGCTGGGACAGTCCGGAGACCCAGTACTTC	CASSWDSPETQYF
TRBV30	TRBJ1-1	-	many	TGTGCCTGGAATTTAGTGGTTGGCACTGAAGCTTTCTTT	CAWNLVVGTEAFF
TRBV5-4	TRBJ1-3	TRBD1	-	TGTGCCAGCAGCCTCCGAGGGGGCGCAGGAAACACCATATATTTT	CASSLRGGAGNTIYF
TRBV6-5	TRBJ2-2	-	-	TGTGCCAGCAGCCAATGGGGCGGAGAGCTGTTTTTT	CASSQWGGELFF
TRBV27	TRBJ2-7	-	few	TGTGCCAGCAGTTTTTCGGCCGGCCCGGGGAACGAGCAGTACTTC	CASSFSAGPGNEQYF
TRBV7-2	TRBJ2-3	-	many	TGTGCCAGCAGCTCCACCACCGGTGCTACAGATACGCAGTATTTT	CASSSTTGATDTQYF
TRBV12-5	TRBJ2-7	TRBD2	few	TGTGCTAGTGGTTTAAGCGGGGGCCCCTACGAGCAGTACTTC	CASGLSGGPYEQYF
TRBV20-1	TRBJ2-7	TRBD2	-	TGCAGTGCTAGAACTAGCGGGGTCTACGAGCAGCACTTC	CSARTSGVYEQHF
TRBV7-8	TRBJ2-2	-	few	TGTGCCAGCAGCTTAGATTTGACGTCTCCGAGCACCGGGGAGCTGTTTTTT	CASSLDLTSPSTGELFF
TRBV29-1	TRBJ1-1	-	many	TGCAGCGTTCTTGGCAACACTGAAGCTTTCTTT	CSVLGNTEAFF
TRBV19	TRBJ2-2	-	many	TGTGCCAGTACCGGCAGCGCAAACACCGGGGAGCTGTTTTTT	CASTGSANTGELFF
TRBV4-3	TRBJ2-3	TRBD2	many	TGCGCCAGCAGCCAAGTTCTAGCGGAACCGCTCACAGATACGCAGTATTTT	CASSQVLAEPLTDTQYF
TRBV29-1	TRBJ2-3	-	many	TGCAGCGTCCGAACCTGGGGGGCCGGAACAGATACGCAGTATTTT	CSVRTWGAGTDTQYF
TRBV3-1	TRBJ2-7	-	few	TGTGCCAGCAGCCCCAACCTAGGGATCCAGTACGAGCAGTACTTC	CASSPNLGIQYEQYF
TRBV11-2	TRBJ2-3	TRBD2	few	TGTGCCAGCAGCTTAGGATCGGGACTAGCGACAGATACGCAGTATTTT	CASSLGSGLATDTQYF
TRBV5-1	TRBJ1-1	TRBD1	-	TGCGCCAGCAGCTTAGACAGGGGAGTGAACACTGAAGCTTTCTTT	CASSLDRGVNTEAFF
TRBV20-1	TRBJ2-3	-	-	TGCAGTGCTAGACAGGACCCGGAACCGGACACAGATACGCAGTATTTT	CSARQDPEPDTDTQYF
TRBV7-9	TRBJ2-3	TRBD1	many	TGTGCCAGCAGCCCATCCAGGGACAGGGTTCCAGATACGCAGTATTTT	CASSPSRDRVPDTQYF